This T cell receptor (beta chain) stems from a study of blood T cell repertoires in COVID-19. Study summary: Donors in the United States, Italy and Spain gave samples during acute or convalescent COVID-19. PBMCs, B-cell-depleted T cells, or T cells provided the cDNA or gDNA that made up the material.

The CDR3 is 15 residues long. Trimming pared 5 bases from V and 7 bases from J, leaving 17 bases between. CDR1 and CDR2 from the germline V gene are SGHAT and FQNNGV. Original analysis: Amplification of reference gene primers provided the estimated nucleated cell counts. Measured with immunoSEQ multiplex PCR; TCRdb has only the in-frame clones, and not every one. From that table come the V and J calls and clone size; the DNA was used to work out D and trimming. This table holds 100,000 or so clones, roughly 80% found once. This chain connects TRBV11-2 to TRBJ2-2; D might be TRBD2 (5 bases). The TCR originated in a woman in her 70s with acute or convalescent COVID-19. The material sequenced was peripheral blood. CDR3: CASSLQRVGGGELFF. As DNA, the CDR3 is TGTGCCAGCAGCCTACAGAGGGTAGGCGGCGGGGAGCTGTTTTTT.